The T cell receptor beta chain described here comes from a study of shared clonotypes between healthy human individuals. Across the whole study: Researchers assigned three CD4 naive, three CD4 memory, two CD8 naive and one CD8 memory plate to each donor. Broader study findings: Apart from blood, nothing was sampled; tissue repertoires likely differ.

Germline-derived CDR1 and CDR2 are SNHLY and FYNNEI. The CDR3 consists of 17 residues. Trimming took 2 bases from V and 7 from J; bases not matched to a gene: 7. About this clone itself: What it recognizes is unknown.

The study ran the assay at deep level. The assay was immunoSEQ multiplex PCR, and TCRdb's table has in-frame clones only and misses some. This sample yields 950,000 to 1,100,000 clones, of which around 75% are seen a single time; around 1.5% belongs to the top ten. Memory CD4+ cells were the fraction left after CD45RA+ naive selection. Specimen: memory CD4+ T cells sorted from blood. The subset was: CD45RA-negative fraction. The rearrangement joins TRBV2 to TRBJ2-2, with 13 bases identical to TRBD2. This receptor was taken from a man aged 18 to 30 in good health. The CDR3 is CASSERGLAGAGGELFF. The CDR3 DNA reads as TGTGCCAGCAGTGAACGCGGACTAGCGGGGGCCGGCGGGGAGCTGTTTTTT.